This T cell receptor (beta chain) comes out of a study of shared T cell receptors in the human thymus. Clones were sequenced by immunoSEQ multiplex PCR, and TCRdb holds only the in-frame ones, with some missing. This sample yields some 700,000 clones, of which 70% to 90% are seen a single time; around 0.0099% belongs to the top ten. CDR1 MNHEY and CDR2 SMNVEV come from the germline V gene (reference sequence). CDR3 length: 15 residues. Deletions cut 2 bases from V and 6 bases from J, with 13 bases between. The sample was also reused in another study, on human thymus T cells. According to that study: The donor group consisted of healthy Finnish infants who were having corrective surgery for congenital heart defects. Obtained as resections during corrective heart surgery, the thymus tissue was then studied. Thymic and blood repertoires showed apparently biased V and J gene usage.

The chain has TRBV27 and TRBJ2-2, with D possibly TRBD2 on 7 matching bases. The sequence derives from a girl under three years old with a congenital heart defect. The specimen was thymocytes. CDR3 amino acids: CASSLGGGRAGELFF. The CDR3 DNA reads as TGTGCCAGCAGTTTAGGGGGGGGGCGGGCCGGGGAGCTGTTTTTT.